These T cell receptor beta chains were read from a single sample in a study of cytomegalovirus exposure and HLA in healthy donors. The repertoire was sequenced with immunoSEQ multiplex PCR; TCRdb's copy has only in-frame clones and lacks some. This sample has under 35,000 clones, with about 65% found just once. Source material: PBMCs. These receptors were obtained from a man aged 50 or older in good health and CMV-seropositive. The CDR3 runs from the conserved cysteine through the conserved F or W. D genes are given only for firm matches. Only some rows state a clone size, as once, few, many or a class for expanded clones.

>TRBJ2-7|TRBD1|14|TRBV6-6|.
TGTGCCAGCAGGCAGACAGGGGAGGCCTACGAGCAGTACTTC
CASRQTGEAYEQYF
>TRBJ2-7|.|13|TRBV6-5|.
TGTGCCAGCAGTTTCGGGATCCAATACGAGCAGTACTTC
CASSFGIQYEQYF
>TRBJ1-1|.|13|TRBV6-5|.
TGTGCCAGCAGTTACGCGGGGGACACTGAAGCTTTCTTT
CASSYAGDTEAFF
>TRBJ1-2|TRBD1|14|TRBV30|.
TGTGCCTGGGCCGAGACAGGGTCGTCTGATGGCTACACCTTC
CAWAETGSSDGYTF
>TRBJ2-5|TRBD1|13|TRBV10-3|.
TGTGCCATCAGTGCAGGGGGTCAAGAGACCCAGTACTTC
CAISAGGQETQYF
>TRBJ2-3|TRBD2|15|TRBV6-5|.
TGTGCCAGCAGCTTCGGGACTAGCGGGAGGGATACGCAGTATTTT
CASSFGTSGRDTQYF
>TRBJ2-3|.|14|TRBV28|.
TGTGCCAGCAGATCCCCAGGGAGCACAGATACGCAGTATTTT
CASRSPGSTDTQYF
>TRBJ1-2|TRBD1|15|TRBV6-5|.
TGTGCCAGCAGGAAGGCCGGGACAGGGAGCTATGGCTACACCTTC
CASRKAGTGSYGYTF
>TRBJ1-4|.|13|TRBV19|.
TGTGCCAGTAGTATCTCTACTAATGAAAAACTGTTTTTT
CASSISTNEKLFF
>TRBJ2-2|.|15|TRBV4-3|.
TGCGCCAGCAGCCAAGATAGGGGGACCACCGGGGAGCTGTTTTTT
CASSQDRGTTGELFF
>TRBJ2-7|.|13|TRBV28|few
TGTGCCAGCACCGCTAGGCCAGCCTACGAGCAGTACTTC
CASTARPAYEQYF